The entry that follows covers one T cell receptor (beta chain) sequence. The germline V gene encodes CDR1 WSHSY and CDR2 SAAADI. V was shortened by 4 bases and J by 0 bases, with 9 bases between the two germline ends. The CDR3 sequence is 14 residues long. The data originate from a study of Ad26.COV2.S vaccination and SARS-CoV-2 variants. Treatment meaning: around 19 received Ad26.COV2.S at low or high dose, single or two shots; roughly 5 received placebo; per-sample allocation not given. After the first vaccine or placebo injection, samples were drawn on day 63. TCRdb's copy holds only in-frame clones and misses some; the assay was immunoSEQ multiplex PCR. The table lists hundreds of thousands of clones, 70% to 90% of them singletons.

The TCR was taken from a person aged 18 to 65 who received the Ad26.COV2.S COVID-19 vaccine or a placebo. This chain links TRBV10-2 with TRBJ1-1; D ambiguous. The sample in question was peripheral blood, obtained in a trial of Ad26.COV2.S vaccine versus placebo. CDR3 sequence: CASSGTVMNTEAFF. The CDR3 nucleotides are TGCGCCAGCAGTGGGACGGTCATGAACACTGAAGCTTTCTTT.